This TCR beta chain is drawn from a study of beta chain features in type 1 diabetes. At the level of the study: Roughly 110,000,000 sorted cells were examined across all samples.

The CDR3 runs to 15 residues. V lost 8 bases, J lost 0 bases, and 8 bases stayed unmatched. Germline V gene data show CDR1 as GTSNPN and CDR2 as SVGIG (reference sequence). This clone has only a few counts. Every bit of the isolated RNA underwent reverse transcription, so sequencing read expressed TCRB transcripts. This table comes from immunoSEQ multiplex PCR, and its TCRdb copy is limited to in-frame clones, with some not included. Of under 450,000 clones listed, approximately 15% were seen once; the top ten hold 0.03% to 0.04%. Purity exceeded 98% in all sorted populations. This sequence originates from a man in his thirties or forties in good health. The gene calls are TRBV30 and TRBJ1-4; 8 positions match TRBD1. Sequenced sample: naive CD4+ T cells from blood. The CDR3 DNA sequence: TGTGCCGGCAGACAGGGGATGGCAACTAATGAAAAACTGTTTTTT. Translated, it gives CAGRQGMATNEKLFF.